The next 12 T cell receptor beta chains were all read from a single sample in a study of blood T cell repertoires in COVID-19. The table came from immunoSEQ multiplex PCR; TCRdb's copy has only in-frame clones and leaves some out. This table holds fewer than 300,000 clones, about nine tenths found once. The sample comprised peripheral blood. Receptor source: a man aged 60 to 75 who had recovered from COVID-19.

The chain links TRBV7-6 to TRBJ2-7, with D possibly TRBD1 on 5 matching bases. Per germline, CDR1 SGHVS and CDR2 FNYEAQ. The CDR3 consists of 12 residues. Trimming pared 4 bases from V and 3 bases from J, leaving 7 bases between. This chain's CDR3 is CASSSTVYEQYF. CDR3 nucleotide sequence: TGTGCCAGCAGCTCGACAGTCTACGAGCAGTACTTC.

The V and J genes are TRBV5-4 and TRBJ1-1; D perhaps matches TRBD1 (5 bases). Germline V CDR1 and CDR2: SGHNT, YYREEE (reference sequence). Trimming shortened V by 0 bases and J by 3 bases, and 12 bases separated the two germline ends. The CDR3 spans 15 residues. The CDR3 protein is CASSLGTRADTEAFF. The DNA of the CDR3 is TGTGCCAGCAGCTTGGGGACCAGGGCGGACACTGAAGCTTTCTTT.

The chain employs TRBV29-1 and TRBJ1-2, with D tentatively TRBD1 (6 bases). The CDR3 has 13 residues. V was cut by 5 bases and J by 4 bases, with 14 bases left in between. The germline V gene encodes CDR1 SQVTM and CDR2 ANQGSEA. The CDR3 here is CSVPGQGTYGYTF. Written as DNA, the CDR3 is TGCAGCGTTCCAGGTCAGGGGACCTATGGCTACACCTTC.

J is TRBJ2-7 and V is TRBV7-5; the table names TRBD1, a call not compared with the DNA. TRBV7-5 represents a pseudogene. The CDR3 has 15 amino acids. The CDR3 nucleotides read TGTGCCAGAAGCTTAGTGCAGGGGGCCTCCTACGAGCAGTACTTC. It specifies CARSLVQGASYEQYF.

The V gene is TRBV5-1, the J gene TRBJ2-7; 7 positions match TRBD1. Germline V CDR1 and CDR2: SGHRS, YFSETQ. This CDR3 has 16 amino acids. V lost 3 bases, J lost 2 bases, and 11 bases stayed unmatched. Here the CDR3 DNA reads TGCGCCAGCAGCTCCGGACCGGGACAGTTGCCCTACGAGCAGTACTTC. Protein product: CASSSGPGQLPYEQYF. Looking up the rest from reference TRBV5-1 and TRBJ2-7 gives the full variable domain: KAGVTQTPRYLIKTRGQQVTLSCSPISGHRSVSWYQQTPGQGLQFLFEYFSETQRNKGNFPGRFSGRQFSNSRSEMNVSTLELGDSALYLCASSSGPGQLPYEQYFGPGTRLTVT.

The chain employs TRBV6-5 and TRBJ1-2; 11 nucleotides align to TRBD1. With V trimmed by 2 bases and J by 4 bases, 3 bases remained unmatched. The CDR3 has 15 residues. Germline V gene data show CDR1 as MNHEY and CDR2 as SVGAGI. The CDR3 is CASSYGTGGLYGYTF. The CDR3 coding sequence is TGTGCCAGCAGTTACGGGACAGGGGGGCTCTATGGCTACACCTTC.

V gene TRBV6-2 or TRBV6-3 combines with J gene TRBJ1-1; 7 bases are shared with TRBD1. This CDR3 region has 16 residues. With 4 bases clipped from V and 4 bases from J, the junction kept 12 bases outside the gene matches. Germline V CDR1 and CDR2: MNHEY, SVGEGT. The CDR3 sequence is CASSSETGRVSTEAFF. The CDR3 bases are TGTGCCAGCAGTTCCGAGACAGGGCGAGTAAGCACTGAAGCTTTCTTT.

The V call is TRBV11-2, the J call TRBJ1-1; 9 positions agree with TRBD1. Unmatched junction bases numbered 5, after V lost 5 bases and J lost 7 bases. The CDR3 has 13 residues. Germline assignment: CDR1 SGHAT and CDR2 FQNNGV. The CDR3, as DNA: TGTGCCAGCAGCCTGGGGACAGGGAATGAAGCTTTCTTT. Encoded protein: CASSLGTGNEAFF.

The rearrangement uses TRBV30 and TRBJ1-4; D not certain. V dropped 0 bases and J dropped 15 bases, with 11 bases sitting between them. Germline V gene lookup returns CDR1 GTSNPN and CDR2 SVGIG (reference sequence). The CDR3 has 11 amino acids. As DNA, the CDR3 is TGTGCCTGGAGTGTACAGTCGGTTTTGTTTTTT. Its translation is CAWSVQSVLFF.

The V and J genes are TRBV18 and TRBJ1-1, with a weak D call TRBD1 (5 bases). CDR3 length: 14 amino acids. The germline V gene has CDR1 KGHSH and CDR2 LQKENI. V lost 4 bases to trimming and J lost 1 base, with 10 bases between them. The CDR3 coding sequence is TGTGCCAGCTCACTACAGGCTTGGAACACTGAAGCTTTCTTT. As protein: CASSLQAWNTEAFF.

The chain recombines TRBV4-1 with TRBJ2-7, with D perhaps matching TRBD1 (6 bases). Looked up from germline, CDR1 is MGHRA and CDR2 is YSYEKL. This CDR3 comprises 19 residues. Trimming left V 1 base short and J 1 base short, with 23 bases between. CDR3 residues: CASSQGGNQGKKSSYEQYF. CDR3 DNA sequence: TGCGCCAGCAGCCAAGGTGGAAATCAGGGGAAAAAATCTTCCTACGAGCAGTACTTC.

The chain couples TRBV7-2 to TRBJ1-6; 7 bases line up with TRBD1. This CDR3 has 14 amino acids. In germline, CDR1 is SGHTA, CDR2 FQGNSA. The V segment lost 5 bases and the J segment 6 bases; nucleotides outside the gene matches: 4. CDR3 in DNA: TGTGCCAGCAGCACCGGACAGGTTAATTCACCCCTCCACTTT. It translates to CASSTGQVNSPLHF.